This TCR beta chain was documented in a study of cytomegalovirus exposure and HLA in healthy donors. The study, taken as a whole, reports: The study labeled more than 150 TCR beta chains cytomegalovirus-associated. With DRB1 most and HLA-C fewest, TCR association rates differed between HLA loci in a later analysis. Further analysis, carried out later, found HLA-associated TCR beta chains more clonally expanded than equally common other chains.

CDR1 and CDR2 from the germline V gene are SGHRS and YFSETQ. The CDR3 is 14 residues long. V was trimmed by 0 bases and J by 7 bases, leaving 10 bases between them. PCR amplification relied on 60 Vbeta primers (plus 13 Jbeta primers). Methods used by the authors: Later reanalysis found 80 million or so unique TCR beta chains, 10 million to 12 million of them shared. Profiling relied on immunoSEQ multiplex PCR, and the TCRdb table lists in-frame clones only, not all of them. The V and J calls and the clone size are those of that table, but D and trimming were determined from the DNA. The sample lists approximately 140,000 clones, more than 75% occurring once. Notes on this clone: Antigen specificity is unknown.

Material for sequencing was PBMCs. The source is a male donor in good health and CMV-seronegative. V and J are TRBV5-1 and TRBJ2-2, with D tentatively TRBD1 (6 bases). CDR3 loop: CASSLEGESGELFF. For the CDR3, the DNA is TGCGCCAGCAGCTTGGAGGGGGAGAGCGGGGAGCTGTTTTTT.